These T cell receptor beta chains were read from a single sample in a study of control samples from healthy donors and cancer patients. Here immunoSEQ multiplex PCR was the method, and the copy in TCRdb shows in-frame clones only, minus some. The sample shows around 150,000 clones, 70% to 90% of them seen only once. What was sequenced was blood. The source of these receptors is a man aged 18 to 35 in good health. Both conserved end residues are trimmed from each CDR3.

cdr3_aa j_call cdr3_length v_call
ASKLGDAEAF TRBJ1-1 10 TRBV6-6
ASSQDPARSYNEQF TRBJ2-1 14 TRBV4-2
ASSYSMAGGHSPLH TRBJ1-6 14 TRBV6-5
ASRGTGGTDTQY TRBJ2-3 12 TRBV5-1
ASSFSRGKQY TRBJ2-7 10 TRBV12-3/TRBV12-4
ASSRNRGYNSPLH TRBJ1-6 13 TRBV6-5
ASSADRATGELF TRBJ2-2 12 TRBV18
ASSLDGPPQH TRBJ1-5 10 TRBV11-2
AWSDSRVGEKLF TRBJ1-4 12 TRBV30
ASSFMDRSGNTIY TRBJ1-3 13 TRBV7-2
ASSPEGGSSYNEQF TRBJ2-1 14 TRBV9
ASSEDRTNYGYT TRBJ1-2 12 TRBV6-5
ASSLGLQGSEAF TRBJ1-1 12 TRBV5-4
ASNNFGRGGSGANVLT TRBJ2-6 16 TRBV7-2
ATSDQGPGELF TRBJ2-2 11 TRBV24-1
ASSSHRDSNQPQH TRBJ1-5 13 TRBV19
ASSSSGGARELF TRBJ2-2 12 TRBV7-3
AWKVGSGGYTDTQY TRBJ2-3 14 TRBV30
ASSEGDRIYSNQPQH TRBJ1-5 15 TRBV6-1
ASSETSGGVEQF TRBJ2-1 12 TRBV11-2
ACAGPWGKSSYNSPLH TRBJ1-6 16 TRBV21-1
ASSARDRGSYEQY TRBJ2-7 13 TRBV7-3
ASSFFGQPLYEQY TRBJ2-7 13 TRBV27
ASSQSHGYSGNTIY TRBJ1-3 14 TRBV16
ASSYLGEQF TRBJ2-1 9 TRBV7-9
ASSPVGSDRAGELF TRBJ2-2 14 TRBV9
ASSQDRQGGYEQY TRBJ2-7 13 TRBV4-1
ASSQGFYRLSKNIQY TRBJ2-4 15 TRBV4-3
ASSQWPTSARKETQY TRBJ2-5 15 TRBV7-2